A single sample is the source of the 25 T cell receptor beta chains below, sequenced in a study of regulatory T cells in long-lasting Graves disease. For TCR beta, libraries came from iRepertoire HTBI primers and Arm-PCR of CDR3 regions. TCRdb re-called the multiplex PCR reads with MiXCR, one entry per CDR3 protein. The sample gives more than 300,000 distinct CDR3 sequences, 23% of which show up once; 25% to 35% is in the top ten. Time point here: persistent/refractory GD, antithyroid drugs over 5 years with positive TRAb. Following extraction of RNA from PBMCs, that RNA was used to make the TCR library. This specimen was peripheral blood mononuclear cells (PBMCs), taken when the disease was refractory, from a patient treated with antithyroid drugs. The receptor source for this set is a woman in her thirties or forties with Graves disease.

This clonotype was recorded a few times. The rearrangement links TRBV7-3 to TRBJ2-2; weak D call: TRBD1 (5 bases). This CDR3 has 15 amino acids. With 5 bases removed from V and 0 bases from J, the gap between germline ends came to 10 bases. CDR1 is SGHTA, CDR2 FQGTGA, per germline. Written as DNA, the CDR3 is TGTGCCAGCAGCCGGACACTACCGAACACCGGGGAGCTGTTTTTT. Its translation is CASSRTLPNTGELFF.

The chain is built from TRBV5-5 and TRBJ2-2, with D unclear. V dropped 3 bases and J dropped 4 bases, with 7 bases sitting between them. Germline V lookup: CDR1 SGHKS, CDR2 YYEKEE (reference sequence). The CDR3 sequence is 13 residues long. The CDR3 reads CASSYAITGELFF. DNA for the CDR3: TGTGCCAGCAGCTACGCAATCACCGGGGAGCTGTTTTTT.

Details on this clonotype: Since a much larger clone is just one base distant, this may be a read error. The chain couples TRBV28 to TRBJ2-3, with 8 bases matching TRBD1. CDR3 length: 15 amino acids. CDR1 is MDHEN, CDR2 SYDVKM, per germline. The CDR3 DNA sequence: TGTACCAGCAGTTTAGGGACAGGTAGCACAGATACGCAGTATTTT. This sequence encodes CTSSLGTGSTDTQYF.

This clonotype was seen many times. V is TRBV20-1 and J is TRBJ2-7, with D hard to call. The CDR3 has 12 amino acids. V was pared by 0 bases and J by 4 bases, with 7 bases between. Germline V gene sequence: CDR1 DFQATT, CDR2 SNEGSKA (reference sequence). CDR3 loop: CSARDYYYEQYF. The DNA for the CDR3 is TGCAGTGCTAGAGATTACTATTACGAGCAGTACTTC.

There are many counts of this clonotype. This chain joins TRBV10-3 and TRBJ1-6; perhaps TRBD1 as D (5 bases). The CDR3 consists of 13 residues. Germline CDR1 and CDR2: ENHRY and SYGVKD. V shed 7 bases and J shed 10 bases, with 14 bases lying between them. CDR3 bases: TGTGCCATCACCCCGGGGGAGGACTCACCCCTCCACTTT. Its translation: CAITPGEDSPLHF.

There are many counts of this clonotype. The V gene is TRBV6-1, the J gene TRBJ1-2, with D unresolved. This CDR3 contains 12 residues. The V end lost 8 bases, the J end lost 5 bases, and 12 bases lay between the germline ends. CDR1 and CDR2 from the germline V gene are MNHNS and SASEGT. Here the CDR3 reads CASADGSYGYTF. CDR3 bases: TGTGCCAGCGCGGACGGGAGTTATGGCTACACCTTC.

V usage is TRBV28 and J usage is TRBJ1-1, with 7 bases fitting TRBD1. The junction had 13 bases not matched to a gene; V was cut back by 9 bases and J by 9 bases. Germline V CDR1 and CDR2: MDHEN, SYDVKM. The CDR3 loop spans 13 amino acids. The DNA of the CDR3 is TGTGCCAGTCTACCGTTCCGGGACAGTCAAGCTTTCTTT. This codes for CASLPFRDSQAFF.

This clonotype has just a few counts. The chain uses TRBV30 and TRBJ2-5; TRBD1 might be the D (7 bases). Germline V CDR1 and CDR2: GTSNPN, SVGIG (reference sequence). This CDR3 has 13 amino acids. V shed 4 bases and J shed 5 bases, with 14 bases lying between them. The CDR3 DNA reads as TGTGCCTGGACGGAGGGGGCGCAGGAGACCCAGTACTTC. Residues: CAWTEGAQETQYF.

The count of this clonotype is one. A much bigger clone sits one base away, suggesting this may be a read error. This rearrangement joins TRBV29-1 to TRBJ1-1; D not resolved. Per germline, CDR1 SQVTM and CDR2 ANQGSEA. The CDR3 sequence is 11 residues long. Trimming took off 3 bases at V and 5 bases at J, with 7 bases between the two ends. DNA for the CDR3: TGCAGCGTTGACCCCAAGACTGAAGCTTTCTTT. This gives the protein CSVDPKTEAFF. The variable domain in full, with the rest retrieved from reference TRBV29-1 and TRBJ1-1, is SAVISQKPSRDICQRGTSLTIQCQVDSQVTMMFWYRQQPGQSLTLIATANQGSEATYESGFVIDKFPISRPNLTFSTLTVSNMSPEDSSIYLCSVDPKTEAFFGQGTRLTVV.

J is TRBJ2-3 and V is TRBV25-1; D may be TRBD1 or TRBD2 (5 bases each). The CDR3 sequence is 15 residues long. V was pared by 3 bases and J by 7 bases, with 17 bases between. CDR1 is MGHDK and CDR2 is SYGVNS in the germline V gene. The CDR3 coding sequence is TGTGCCAGCAGTGATTGGACTCCTGAGGGGAATACGCAGTATTTT. It encodes CASSDWTPEGNTQYF.

The rearrangement links TRBV25-1 to TRBJ2-1; no firm D call. V was clipped by 4 bases and J by 9 bases, with 22 bases between them. Germline CDR1 MGHDK, CDR2 SYGVNS. The CDR3 is made up of 16 amino acids. The CDR3 DNA reads TGTGCCAGCAGTGTAAGTCTACCGGCGGTGGGTGGTGAGCAGTTCTTC. Translating gives CASSVSLPAVGGEQFF.

This clonotype was picked up a small number of times. This chain joins TRBV11-2 and TRBJ2-2; 8 positions match TRBD2. The CDR3 sequence is 15 residues long. CDR1 and CDR2 from the germline V gene are SGHAT and FQNNGV. With 5 bases clipped from V and 4 bases from J, the junction kept 6 bases outside the gene matches. CDR3 region: CASSPTSGRTGELFF. CDR3 bases: TGTGCCAGCAGCCCAACTAGCGGCCGCACCGGGGAGCTGTTTTTT.

Turning to this clonotype: One base away lies a much larger clone, so this may be a sequencing read error. The CDR3 sequence: CAGRQLLNTEAFF. The CDR3 nucleotides are TGTGCCGGCCGACAGCTCCTGAACACTGAAGCTTTCTTT. The chain links TRBV28 to TRBJ1-1; weak D call: TRBD1 (5 bases). The V and J ends lost 11 bases and 0 bases respectively, with 13 bases between them. CDR1 MDHEN and CDR2 SYDVKM come from the germline V gene. The CDR3 contains 13 residues.

This clonotype was seen many times. The rearrangement links TRBV29-1 to TRBJ2-7; no definite D call. V dropped 7 bases and J dropped 2 bases, with 12 bases sitting between them. Germline assignment: CDR1 SQVTM and CDR2 ANQGSEA. The CDR3 loop spans 12 amino acids. The CDR3 DNA follows: TGCAGCGCCGCTTTCGTGGCCTACGAGCAGTACTTC. The encoded protein is CSAAFVAYEQYF.

This chain connects TRBV29-1 to TRBJ1-2, with a weak D call TRBD1 (5 bases). Trimming removed 7 bases at V and 4 bases at J, with 16 bases between. The CDR3 loop spans 13 amino acids. Per germline, CDR1 SQVTM and CDR2 ANQGSEA. The CDR3, as DNA: TGCAGCGCGGGCCCCGAGACAGTCTATGGCTACACCTTC. Protein product: CSAGPETVYGYTF.

This clonotype came up a few times. The rearrangement joins TRBV5-5 to TRBJ2-7; D gene uncertain. V was clipped by 2 bases and J by 0 bases, with 12 bases between them. Germline assignment: CDR1 SGHKS and CDR2 YYEKEE (reference sequence). This CDR3 is 15 amino acids long. CDR3 bases: TGTGCCAGCAGCTTATCCGGCTCTTCCTCCTACGAGCAGTACTTC. Residues: CASSLSGSSSYEQYF.

This clonotype has only one observation. The CDR3 loop reads CASSQGSGGAYEQYF. The CDR3 bases are TGTGCCAGCAGCCAAGGCTCGGGAGGGGCCTACGAGCAGTACTTC. V gene TRBV3-1 combines with J gene TRBJ2-7, with 8 bases lining up with TRBD2. The CDR3 contains 15 residues. V shed 1 base and J 2 bases; nucleotides not matched to a gene: 4. Germline assignment: CDR1 LGHDT and CDR2 YNNKEL (reference sequence).

V usage is TRBV20-1 and J usage is TRBJ1-5; 11 bases fit TRBD1. J was trimmed by 6 bases and V by 0 bases; bases with no gene match: 4. CDR1 and CDR2 from the germline V gene are DFQATT and SNEGSKA (reference sequence). This CDR3 has 15 residues. The CDR3 DNA reads TGCAGTGCTAGAGACCGGGACAGGGGGTTTCAGCCCCAGCATTTT. Its translation: CSARDRDRGFQPQHF.

The chain combines TRBV19 with TRBJ1-1, with a tentative D call TRBD1 (5 bases). The CDR3 loop spans 13 amino acids. The V end was cut by 4 bases, the J end by 4 bases, with 10 bases between. From germline, CDR1 is LNHDA and CDR2 SQIVND (reference sequence). In DNA form, the CDR3 reads TGTGCCAGTAGTACCGTGGGGGGCACTGAAGCTTTCTTT. Encoded protein: CASSTVGGTEAFF.

This clonotype appeared many times. The rearrangement uses TRBV11-2 and TRBJ2-1; D is uncertain. The CDR3 is made up of 12 amino acids. The V end lost 1 base, the J end lost 8 bases, and 6 bases lay between the germline ends. Germline V gene data show CDR1 as SGHAT and CDR2 as FQNNGV. The CDR3 nucleotides read TGTGCCAGCAGCTTAGCGGCATATGAGCAGTTCTTC. As protein: CASSLAAYEQFF.

In this sample, this clonotype turned up a few times. The chain is built from TRBV5-8 and TRBJ1-1, with D maybe TRBD1 (5 bases). Germline values: CDR1 SGHTS, CDR2 YDEGEE. Between the trimmed V and J ends, which lost 3 bases and 3 bases, there was a span of 12 bases. The CDR3 has 14 amino acids. CDR3 region: CASSWGLSDTEAFF. CDR3 sequence (DNA): TGTGCCAGCAGCTGGGGACTCTCCGACACTGAAGCTTTCTTT.

This clonotype turned up a few times. The rearrangement links TRBV7-9 to TRBJ1-1; the D is unclear. Germline V gene sequence: CDR1 SEHNR, CDR2 FQNEAQ (reference sequence). The CDR3 consists of 14 residues. V was cut by 8 bases and J by 4 bases, with 17 bases left in between. This CDR3 reads CASRELEVGTEAFF. CDR3 bases: TGTGCCAGCCGTGAGTTGGAAGTCGGCACTGAAGCTTTCTTT.

V is TRBV27 and J is TRBJ2-1; no clear D gene. The germline V and J ends were trimmed by 0 bases and 2 bases, with 8 bases remaining between them. The CDR3 has 15 residues. In germline, CDR1 is MNHEY, CDR2 SMNVEV (reference sequence). This CDR3 reads CASSLSQTTYNEQFF. The CDR3 DNA reads as TGTGCCAGCAGTTTATCGCAGACAACCTACAATGAGCAGTTCTTC.

This clonotype was counted only a few times. This rearrangement joins TRBV30 to TRBJ2-5; D possibly uses TRBD1 or TRBD2 (5 bases each). This CDR3 has 12 residues. CDR1 and CDR2 from the germline V gene are GTSNPN and SVGIG (reference sequence). V was clipped by 7 bases and J by 3 bases, with 12 bases between them. CDR3 sequence reads: CALLGTEETQYF. The CDR3 DNA sequence: TGTGCCTTACTTGGGACGGAAGAGACCCAGTACTTC.

This clonotype was recorded at least ten times. The J gene is TRBJ2-7, the V gene TRBV28; D unresolved. The V gene lost 2 bases and the J gene lost 5 bases, with 10 bases spanning the gap. Germline V gives CDR1 MDHEN, CDR2 SYDVKM. The CDR3 is 13 amino acids. CDR3 bases: TGTGCCAGCAGTTTAGAAGCGTGGCACGAGCAGTACTTC. Amino acid sequence: CASSLEAWHEQYF.